The present entry profiles one T cell receptor (beta chain) with its context. Its antigen is currently unknown. This entry is derived from a study of cytomegalovirus exposure and HLA in healthy donors. Study-level information: From donors who were HLA-typed, an early data release held 80 million to 95 million unique TCRs.

PCR used 60 Vbeta primers and 13 Jbeta primers. In the original analysis: The authors later counted roughly 79 million unique TCR beta chains, 9 million to 14 million of them shared. Some clones are missing from TCRdb's copy, which holds only in-frame ones; the method was immunoSEQ multiplex PCR. Clonal size and the V and J genes are those of that table, whereas D and trimming came from the DNA. The data show about 180,000 clones, 79% seen once. The CDR3 runs to 17 residues. Germline lookup yields CDR1 SNHLY and CDR2 FYNNEI. The V gene lost 6 bases and the J gene lost 2 bases, with 22 bases spanning the gap. Study outcomes and limitations: A later analysis linked a missense DCLRE1C variant to TCR beta V- and J-gene trimming. The classifier reportedly diagnosed cytomegalovirus status with high specificity and sensitivity.

Sequencing input: PBMCs. V and J are TRBV2 and TRBJ2-5; D is possibly TRBD1 (6 bases). This receptor was identified in a woman between 40 and 55 years old in good health and CMV-seronegative. The CDR3 protein is CASSGLAIPGQQETQYF. The CDR3 DNA reads as TGTGCCAGCAGCGGATTAGCTATTCCGGGACAACAAGAGACCCAGTACTTC.